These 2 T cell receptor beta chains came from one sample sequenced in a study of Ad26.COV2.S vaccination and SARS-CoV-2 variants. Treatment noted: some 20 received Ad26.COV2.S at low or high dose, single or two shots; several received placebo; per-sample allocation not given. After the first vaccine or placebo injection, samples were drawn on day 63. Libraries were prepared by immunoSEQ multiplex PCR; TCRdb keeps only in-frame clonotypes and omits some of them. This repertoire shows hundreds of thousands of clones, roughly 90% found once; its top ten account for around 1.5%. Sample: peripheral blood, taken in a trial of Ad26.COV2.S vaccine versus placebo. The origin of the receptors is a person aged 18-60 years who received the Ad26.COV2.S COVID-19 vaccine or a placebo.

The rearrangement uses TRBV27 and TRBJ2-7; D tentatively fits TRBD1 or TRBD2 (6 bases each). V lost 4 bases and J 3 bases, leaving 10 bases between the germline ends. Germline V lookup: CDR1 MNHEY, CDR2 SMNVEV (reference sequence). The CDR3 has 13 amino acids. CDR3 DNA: TGTGCCAGCAGTTGGAGGGGGAGCTACGAGCAGTACTTC. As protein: CASSWRGSYEQYF.

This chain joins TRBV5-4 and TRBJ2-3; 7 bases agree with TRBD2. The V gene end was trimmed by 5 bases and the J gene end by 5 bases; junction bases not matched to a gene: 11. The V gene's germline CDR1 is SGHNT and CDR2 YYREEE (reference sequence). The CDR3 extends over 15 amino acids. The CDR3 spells CASRSLAEAGDTQYF. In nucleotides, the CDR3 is TGTGCCAGCAGGTCGCTAGCGGAGGCGGGAGATACGCAGTATTTT.